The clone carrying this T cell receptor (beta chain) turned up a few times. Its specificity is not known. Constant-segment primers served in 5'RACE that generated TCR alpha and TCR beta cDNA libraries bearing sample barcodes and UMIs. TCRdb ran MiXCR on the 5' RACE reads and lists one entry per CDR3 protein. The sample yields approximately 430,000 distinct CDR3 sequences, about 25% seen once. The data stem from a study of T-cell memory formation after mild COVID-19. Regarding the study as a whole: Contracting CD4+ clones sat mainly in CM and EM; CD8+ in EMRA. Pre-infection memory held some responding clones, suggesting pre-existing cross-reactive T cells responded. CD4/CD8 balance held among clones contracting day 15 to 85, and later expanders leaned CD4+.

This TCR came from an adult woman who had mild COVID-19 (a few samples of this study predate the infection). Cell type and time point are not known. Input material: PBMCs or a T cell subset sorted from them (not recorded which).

The CDR3 bases are TGCAGTGCTAGAGGGACAGGGAGTTTTCCCCAGCATTTT. It yields the protein CSARGTGSFPQHF. The chain is built from TRBV20-1 and TRBJ1-5; 8 bases agree with TRBD1. The CDR3 extends over 13 amino acids. Looked up from germline, CDR1 is DFQATT and CDR2 is SNEGSKA (reference sequence). Germline trimming cut 1 base from V and 10 bases from J; bases unmatched to any gene: 6.